This T cell receptor beta chain was profiled in a study of blood T cell repertoires in COVID-19. As processed by the authors: Reference gene primers were amplified, and this amplification served to estimate nucleated cell counts. Using immunoSEQ multiplex PCR, the repertoire was profiled, and TCRdb retains in-frame clones only, with some absent. V and J calls plus clone size are reproduced from that table; the DNA served to infer D and trimming. Here the sample spans 180,000 or so clones, approximately 80% being singletons. In the case of this clone: This could be a read error, since a much larger clone is one nucleotide away.

Individuals drawn from around 25 US areas were about 18 to 95 years old. The study assigned cohorts using participant-reported clinical history. Symptom resolution, clearance, or two negative PCRs marked the recovered donors of Cohort 3. The V and J ends lost 0 bases and 7 bases, in that order; junction bases with no gene match: 0. Looked up from germline, CDR1 is SGHDT and CDR2 is YYEEEE. This CDR3 is 14 amino acids long. The chain has TRBV5-6 and TRBJ1-6; 8 nucleotides line up with TRBD1. Source material: PBMCs or T cells enriched from blood (not recorded which). The receptor was derived from a man in his forties or fifties who had recovered from COVID-19. The CDR3, as DNA: TGTGCCAGCAGCTTGGGACAGGGGAATTCACCCCTCCACTTT. Protein: CASSLGQGNSPLHF.